Reported below is one TCR beta chain. Here immunoSEQ multiplex PCR was the method, and the copy in TCRdb shows in-frame clones only, minus some. The sample includes under 200,000 clones, 70% to 90% of them seen just once. The sample belongs to a study of blood T cell repertoires in COVID-19. The V gene's germline CDR1 is SNHLY and CDR2 FYNNEI. The CDR3 is made up of 20 amino acids. Deletions cut 1 base from V and 0 bases from J, with 19 bases between. The TCR originated in a man aged 35-49 years with active or convalescent COVID-19. J is TRBJ2-6 and V is TRBV2; D might be TRBD2 (6 bases). Source material: peripheral blood. The chain's CDR3 is CASSEEGLGSGYSGANVLTF. CDR3 coding DNA: TGTGCCAGCAGTGAAGAGGGATTGGGTAGCGGTTACTCTGGGGCCAACGTCCTGACTTTC.